A single sample gave rise to the 19 T cell receptor beta chains below, sequenced in a study of T cell changes during pregnancy in multiple sclerosis. Method: immunoSEQ multiplex PCR; TCRdb's copy keeps in-frame clones and lacks some. The repertoire consists of about 80,000 clones, with about 91% occurring once and the leading ten covering 2.6%. The specimen was peripheral blood, collected before pregnancy. These receptors were obtained from a female donor with multiple sclerosis, enrolled in a pregnancy study.

The rearrangement uses TRBV10-3 and TRBJ2-1; TRBD1 matches at 9 bases. V lost 10 bases to trimming and J lost 4 bases; unmatched junction nucleotides: 5. From germline, CDR1 is ENHRY and CDR2 SYGVKD. The CDR3 extends over 13 amino acids. Written as DNA, the CDR3 is TGTGCCAGCCGGGACAGGGAGTACAATGAGCAGTTCTTC. The encoded protein is CASRDREYNEQFF.

The gene calls are TRBV7-8 and TRBJ2-3; possible D gene TRBD1, 6 bases. Trimming pared 5 bases from V and 1 base from J, leaving 10 bases between. Germline CDR1 SGHVS, CDR2 FQNEAQ. This CDR3 region has 14 residues. As DNA, the CDR3 is TGTGCCAGCAGCAGCGGACAGCGCACAGATACGCAGTATTTT. Translating gives CASSSGQRTDTQYF.

The genes are TRBV10-3 and TRBJ2-7; 10 nucleotides agree with TRBD1. The germline CDR1 and CDR2 sequences are ENHRY and SYGVKD. This CDR3 has 14 residues. With V trimmed by 4 bases and J by 3 bases, 3 bases remained unmatched. CDR3 coding DNA: TGTGCCATCAGTGGCCGGGACAGGGGCTACGAGCAGTACTTC. It encodes CAISGRDRGYEQYF.

The chain links TRBV9 to TRBJ1-1; the D is unclear. This CDR3 has 14 residues. Germline V gene sequence: CDR1 SGDLS, CDR2 YYNGEE. V was pared by 5 bases and J by 1 base, with 12 bases between. This CDR3 reads CASRPSLGNTEAFF. The CDR3 nucleotides read TGTGCCAGCAGACCTAGCCTGGGGAACACTGAAGCTTTCTTT.

This chain uses TRBV13 with TRBJ2-1; 11 nucleotides agree with TRBD2. The germline V gene has CDR1 PRHDT and CDR2 FYEKMQ (reference sequence). The CDR3 length is 19 residues. V lost 5 bases to trimming and J lost 0 bases; unmatched junction nucleotides: 12. CDR3 protein: CASSEWTSGYSSSYNEQFF. The CDR3, as DNA: TGTGCCAGCAGCGAGTGGACTAGCGGGTATTCGAGCTCCTACAATGAGCAGTTCTTC.

The chain combines TRBV10-1 with TRBJ2-1; 14 nucleotides agree with TRBD2. With V trimmed by 0 bases and J by 9 bases, 7 bases remained unmatched. There are 17 residues in the CDR3. Germline V gene sequence: CDR1 WNHNN, CDR2 SYGVQD (reference sequence). Here the CDR3 DNA reads TGCGCCAGCAGTGAGTCAGAGGGACTAGCGGGAGAGACTGAGCAGTTCTTC. The encoded protein is CASSESEGLAGETEQFF.

The chain uses TRBV14 and TRBJ2-1, with TRBD2 matching 7 bases. With 2 bases clipped from V and 3 bases from J, the junction kept 7 bases outside the gene matches. In germline, CDR1 is SGHDN, CDR2 FVKESK. This CDR3 has 16 amino acids. CDR3 residues: CASSQRPSGIYNEQFF. The CDR3 nucleotides are TGTGCCAGCAGCCAACGGCCTAGCGGCATCTACAATGAGCAGTTCTTC.

This sequence joins TRBV9 and TRBJ2-1; maybe TRBD2 (7 bases). Germline V gene lookup returns CDR1 SGDLS and CDR2 YYNGEE. This CDR3 spans 14 amino acids. The ends were cut back, 7 bases at V and 3 bases at J, with 14 bases in the middle. CDR3 bases: TGTGCCAGCGGTGAGGGGGGGGGCTACAATGAGCAGTTCTTC. Protein: CASGEGGGYNEQFF.

The rearrangement uses TRBV18 and TRBJ2-7, with TRBD2 identical over 8 bases. V lost 1 base, J lost 1 base, and 6 bases stayed unmatched. This CDR3 comprises 16 residues. Germline V lookup: CDR1 KGHSH, CDR2 LQKENI. The CDR3 DNA reads TGTGCCAGCTCACCACAGGGAGCGGGAGTTTCCTACGAGCAGTACTTC. Amino acid sequence: CASSPQGAGVSYEQYF.

V and J are TRBV19 and TRBJ2-3; 7 positions match TRBD2. In germline, CDR1 is LNHDA, CDR2 SQIVND (reference sequence). Germline trimming cut 6 bases from V and 2 bases from J; bases unmatched to any gene: 8. The CDR3 runs to 15 residues. CDR3 amino acids: CASRNGRFTTDTQYF. As DNA, the CDR3 is TGTGCCAGTAGGAACGGGAGGTTTACCACAGATACGCAGTATTTT.

The genes are TRBV6-5 and TRBJ2-3, with D maybe TRBD1 (6 bases). The V end lost 1 base, the J end lost 8 bases, and 10 bases lay between the germline ends. CDR1 MNHEY and CDR2 SVGAGI come from the germline V gene. The CDR3 runs to 13 residues. CDR3 protein: CASSYLIGGTQYF. CDR3 in DNA: TGTGCCAGCAGTTACTTAATAGGGGGTACGCAGTATTTT.

The chain couples TRBV14 to TRBJ2-1, with D unresolved. Germline V CDR1 and CDR2: SGHDN, FVKESK. CDR3 length equals 15 residues. V gave up 4 bases and J gave up 0 bases, with 10 bases separating them. For the CDR3, the DNA is TGTGCCAGCAGCCCCCTATCTCTCTCCTACAATGAGCAGTTCTTC. Its protein is CASSPLSLSYNEQFF.

The chain couples TRBV7-2 to TRBJ2-7, with a possible D match to TRBD1 (6 bases). CDR3 length: 14 residues. The V and J ends lost 5 bases and 3 bases respectively, with 14 bases between them. Germline-derived CDR1 and CDR2 are SGHTA and FQGNSA. The CDR3 here is CASSRQQGYYEQYF. Written as DNA, the CDR3 is TGTGCCAGCAGCCGTCAACAGGGATACTACGAGCAGTACTTC.

The rearrangement joins TRBV6-5 to TRBJ2-2; tentatively, D is TRBD2 (6 bases). Trimming took 8 bases from V and 0 from J, leaving 10 bases between them. Germline CDR1 MNHEY, CDR2 SVGAGI. This CDR3 contains 14 residues. CDR3 protein: CASRGRTNTGELFF. The CDR3 region has the DNA TGTGCCAGCCGAGGGAGGACGAACACCGGGGAGCTGTTTTTT.

V gene TRBV28 combines with J gene TRBJ2-7; TRBD2 matches 15 bases. Germline V gene lookup returns CDR1 MDHEN and CDR2 SYDVKM. The CDR3 extends over 16 amino acids. Germline trimming cut 6 bases from V and 3 bases from J; bases unmatched to any gene: 6. The CDR3 protein is CASSPGLAGGYYEQYF. CDR3 DNA sequence: TGTGCCAGCAGCCCCGGACTAGCGGGAGGGTACTACGAGCAGTACTTC.

The chain joins TRBV19 to TRBJ2-2; perhaps TRBD2 as D (6 bases). CDR1 is LNHDA and CDR2 is SQIVND in the germline V gene (reference sequence). The V and J ends lost 7 bases and 6 bases respectively, with 21 bases between them. The CDR3 is made up of 16 amino acids. CDR3 DNA sequence: TGTGCCAGTAACCGAGGCAGTGCAGGGAGGCCCGGGGAGCTGTTTTTT. It specifies CASNRGSAGRPGELFF.

The V call is TRBV6-5, the J call TRBJ2-2; 7 nucleotides agree with TRBD2. Germline V gene sequence: CDR1 MNHEY, CDR2 SVGAGI. With V trimmed by 2 bases and J by 2 bases, 2 bases remained unmatched. The CDR3 extends over 15 amino acids. The CDR3 here is CASSYERDNTGELFF. The DNA for the CDR3 is TGTGCCAGCAGTTACGAGCGGGATAACACCGGGGAGCTGTTTTTT.

The chain combines TRBV29-1 with TRBJ1-1; no firm D call. Trimming took off 1 base at V and 0 bases at J, with 9 bases between the two ends. The CDR3 runs 14 residues. From germline, CDR1 is SQVTM and CDR2 ANQGSEA. The CDR3 spells CSVEGRKMNTEAFF. The DNA for the CDR3 is TGCAGCGTTGAAGGCAGGAAGATGAACACTGAAGCTTTCTTT.

The V gene is TRBV28, the J gene TRBJ1-5; D gene uncertain. CDR1 is MDHEN, CDR2 SYDVKM, per germline. The CDR3 contains 15 residues. V lost 5 bases to trimming and J lost 3 bases, with 14 bases between them. CDR3 in DNA: TGTGCCAGCAGTACCGCGGGGATGCCCAATCAGCCCCAGCATTTT. Protein: CASSTAGMPNQPQHF.